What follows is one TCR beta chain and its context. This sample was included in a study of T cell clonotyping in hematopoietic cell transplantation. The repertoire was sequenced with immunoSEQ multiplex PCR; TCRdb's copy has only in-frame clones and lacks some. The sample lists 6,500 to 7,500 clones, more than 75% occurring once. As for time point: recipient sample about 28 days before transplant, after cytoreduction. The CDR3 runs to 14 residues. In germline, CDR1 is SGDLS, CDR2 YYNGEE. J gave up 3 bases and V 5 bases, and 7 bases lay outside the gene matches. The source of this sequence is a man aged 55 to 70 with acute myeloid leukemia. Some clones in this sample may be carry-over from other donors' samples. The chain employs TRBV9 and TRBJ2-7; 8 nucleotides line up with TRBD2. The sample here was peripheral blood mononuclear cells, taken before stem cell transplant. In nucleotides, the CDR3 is TGTGCCAGCAGTCTAGCCGCGGGGGGCTACGAGCAGTACTTC. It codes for CASSLAAGGYEQYF. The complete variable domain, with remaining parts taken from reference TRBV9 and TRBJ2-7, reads DSGVTQTPKHLITATGQRVTLRCSPRSGDLSVYWYQQSLDQGLQFLIQYYNGEERAKGNILERFSAQQFPDLHSELNLSSLELGDSALYFCASSLAAGGYEQYFGPGTRLTVT.